The present entry profiles one TCR beta chain with its context. What it binds is unknown. This record belongs to a study of T cells expressing NK-cell markers. Study-level points and caveats: No clear determination of HCMV specificity was made for expanded NKG2C+ T cell clones.

Germline CDR1 MNHEY, CDR2 SVGAGI. The CDR3 consists of 17 residues. No DNA is given; TCRdb re-called the 5' RACE reads and lists each CDR3 protein once. The sample has about 380,000 distinct CDR3 sequences, and its top ten clones hold around 5.2%. This rearrangement joins TRBV6-5 to TRBJ2-7; the TCRdb D gene call, TRBD1, has no DNA to confirm it. The specimen sequenced was blood T cells: a sorted CD56 or NKG2C T cell subset, CD4+ or CD8+ T cells, or bulk PBMC T cells (not recorded which). This TCR derives from a man aged 18-75 years in good health. CDR3 amino acids: CASSYEVPGAFGYEQYF.